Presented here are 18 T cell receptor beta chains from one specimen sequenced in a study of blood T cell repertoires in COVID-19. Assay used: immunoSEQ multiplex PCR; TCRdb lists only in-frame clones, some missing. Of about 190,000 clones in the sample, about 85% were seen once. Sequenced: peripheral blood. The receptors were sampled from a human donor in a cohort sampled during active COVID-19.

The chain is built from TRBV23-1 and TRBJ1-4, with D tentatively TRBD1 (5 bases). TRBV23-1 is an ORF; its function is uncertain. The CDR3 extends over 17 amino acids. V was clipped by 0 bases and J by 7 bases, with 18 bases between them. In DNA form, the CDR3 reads TGCGCCAGCAGTCAATCACCGCAGGGCGGGATTAGTGAAAAACTGTTTTTT. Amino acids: CASSQSPQGGISEKLFF.

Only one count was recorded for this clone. DNA for the CDR3: TGTGCCAGCGGACAGGGTAGACCTAGCACAGATACGCAGTATTTT. Protein product: CASGQGRPSTDTQYF. The chain couples TRBV2 to TRBJ2-3, with 8 nucleotides matching TRBD1. Germline CDR1 is SNHLY and CDR2 is FYNNEI. V shed 8 bases and J 0 bases; nucleotides not matched to a gene: 7. The CDR3 runs to 15 residues.

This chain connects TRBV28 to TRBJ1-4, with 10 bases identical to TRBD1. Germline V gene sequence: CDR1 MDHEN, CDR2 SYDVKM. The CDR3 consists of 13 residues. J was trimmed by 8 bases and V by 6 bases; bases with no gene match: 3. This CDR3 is CASRGTGDEKLFF. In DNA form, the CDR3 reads TGTGCCAGCAGGGGGACAGGGGACGAAAAACTGTTTTTT.

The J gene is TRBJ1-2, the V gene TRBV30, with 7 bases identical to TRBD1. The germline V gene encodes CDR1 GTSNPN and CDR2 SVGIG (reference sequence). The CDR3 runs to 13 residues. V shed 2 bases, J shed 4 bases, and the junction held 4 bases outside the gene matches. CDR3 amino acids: CAWSRGQTYGYTF. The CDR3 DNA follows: TGTGCCTGGAGTCGGGGACAGACCTATGGCTACACCTTC.

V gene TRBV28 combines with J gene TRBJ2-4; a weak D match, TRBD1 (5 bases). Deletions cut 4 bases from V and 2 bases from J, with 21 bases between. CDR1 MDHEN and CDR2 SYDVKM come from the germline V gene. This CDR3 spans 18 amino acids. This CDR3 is CASSSLPGSGWPKNIQYF. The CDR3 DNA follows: TGTGCCAGCAGTTCGCTCCCAGGGTCCGGTTGGCCCAAAAACATTCAGTACTTC.

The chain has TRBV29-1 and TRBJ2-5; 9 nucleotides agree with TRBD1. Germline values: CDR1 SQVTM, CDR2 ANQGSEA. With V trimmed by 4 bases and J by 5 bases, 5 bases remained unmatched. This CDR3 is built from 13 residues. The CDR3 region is CSVGTGVWETQYF. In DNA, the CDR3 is TGCAGCGTTGGGACAGGGGTATGGGAGACCCAGTACTTC.

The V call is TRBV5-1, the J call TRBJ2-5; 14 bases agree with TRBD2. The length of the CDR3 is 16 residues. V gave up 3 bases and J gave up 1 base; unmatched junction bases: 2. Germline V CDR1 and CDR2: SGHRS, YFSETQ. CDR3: CASSSGTSGGQETQYF. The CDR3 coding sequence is TGCGCCAGCAGCTCTGGGACTAGCGGGGGCCAAGAGACCCAGTACTTC.

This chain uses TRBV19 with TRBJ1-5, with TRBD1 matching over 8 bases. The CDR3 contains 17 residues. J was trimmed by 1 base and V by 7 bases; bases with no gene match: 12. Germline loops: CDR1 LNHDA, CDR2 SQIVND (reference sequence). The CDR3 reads CASKGVRGRGSNQPQHF. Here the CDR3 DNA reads TGTGCCAGTAAAGGGGTCAGGGGGCGCGGAAGCAATCAGCCCCAGCATTTT.

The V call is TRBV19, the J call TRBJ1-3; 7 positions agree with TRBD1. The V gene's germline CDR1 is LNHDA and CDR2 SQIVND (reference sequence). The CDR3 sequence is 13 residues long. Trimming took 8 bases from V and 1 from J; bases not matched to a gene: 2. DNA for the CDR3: TGTGCCAGTGAACAGGGGTCTGGAAACACCATATATTTT. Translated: CASEQGSGNTIYF.

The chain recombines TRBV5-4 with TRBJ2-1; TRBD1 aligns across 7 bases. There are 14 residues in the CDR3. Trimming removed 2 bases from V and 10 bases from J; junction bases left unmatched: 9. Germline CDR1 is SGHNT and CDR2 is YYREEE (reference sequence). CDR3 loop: CASSFGLDRDEQFF. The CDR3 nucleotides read TGTGCCAGCAGCTTCGGTCTCGACAGGGACGAGCAGTTCTTC.

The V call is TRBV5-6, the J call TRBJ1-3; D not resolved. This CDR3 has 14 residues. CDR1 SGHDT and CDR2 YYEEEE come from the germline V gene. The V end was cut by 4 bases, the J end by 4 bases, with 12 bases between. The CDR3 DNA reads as TGTGCCAGCAGCCAGGACTTGAAAGGAAACACCATATATTTT. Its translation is CASSQDLKGNTIYF.

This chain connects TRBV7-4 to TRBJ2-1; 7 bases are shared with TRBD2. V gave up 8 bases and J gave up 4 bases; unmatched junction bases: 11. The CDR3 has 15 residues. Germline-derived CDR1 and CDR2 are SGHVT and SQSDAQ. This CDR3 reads CASWQKRDLYNEQFF. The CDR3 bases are TGTGCCAGCTGGCAGAAGCGGGACCTATACAATGAGCAGTTCTTC.

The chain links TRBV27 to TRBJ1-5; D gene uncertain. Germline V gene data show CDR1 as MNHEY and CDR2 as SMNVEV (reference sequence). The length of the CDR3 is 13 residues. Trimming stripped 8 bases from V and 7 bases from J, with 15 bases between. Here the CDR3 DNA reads TGTGCCAGCGCCTGGGCAGCCGGACAGCCCCAGCATTTT. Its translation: CASAWAAGQPQHF.

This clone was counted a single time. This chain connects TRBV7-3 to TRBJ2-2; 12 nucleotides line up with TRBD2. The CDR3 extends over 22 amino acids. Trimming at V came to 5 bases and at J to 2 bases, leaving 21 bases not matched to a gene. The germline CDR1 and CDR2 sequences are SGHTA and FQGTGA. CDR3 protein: CASSAGLAGPTNKISNTGELFF. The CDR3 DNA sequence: TGTGCCAGCAGCGCGGGACTAGCGGGTCCGACAAACAAAATATCCAACACCGGGGAGCTGTTTTTT.

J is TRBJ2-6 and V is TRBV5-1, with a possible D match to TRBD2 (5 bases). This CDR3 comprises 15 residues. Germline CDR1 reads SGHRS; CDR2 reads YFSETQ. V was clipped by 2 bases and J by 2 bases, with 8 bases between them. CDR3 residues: CASSFQAAGANVLTF. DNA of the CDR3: TGCGCCAGCAGCTTCCAAGCGGCTGGGGCCAACGTCCTGACTTTC.

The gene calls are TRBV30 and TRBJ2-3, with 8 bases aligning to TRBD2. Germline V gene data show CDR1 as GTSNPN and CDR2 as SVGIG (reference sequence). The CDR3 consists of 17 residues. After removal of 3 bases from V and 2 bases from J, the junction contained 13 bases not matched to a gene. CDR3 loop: CAWRVRGTSGYTDTQYF. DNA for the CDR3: TGTGCCTGGAGGGTCCGGGGAACTAGCGGATACACAGATACGCAGTATTTT.

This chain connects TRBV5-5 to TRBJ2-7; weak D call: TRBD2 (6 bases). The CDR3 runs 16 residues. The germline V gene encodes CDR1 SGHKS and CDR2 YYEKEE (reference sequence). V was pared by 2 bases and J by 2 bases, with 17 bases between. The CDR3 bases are TGTGCCAGCAGCTTTAGAAATTTCGGGGGAGCCTACGAGCAGTACGTC. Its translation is CASSFRNFGGAYEQYV.

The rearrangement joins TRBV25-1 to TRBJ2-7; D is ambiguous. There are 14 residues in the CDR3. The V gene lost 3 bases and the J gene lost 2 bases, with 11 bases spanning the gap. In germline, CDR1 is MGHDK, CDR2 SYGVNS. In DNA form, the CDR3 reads TGTGCCAGCAGTGAGACTGACGGAACCTACGAGCAGTACGTC. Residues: CASSETDGTYEQYV.